Listed below are T cell receptor beta chains from one sample, sequenced in a study of CD8+ T cells in alopecia areata. The repertoire was sequenced with immunoSEQ multiplex PCR; TCRdb's copy has only in-frame clones and lacks some. The sample consists of 210,000 or so clones, more than 55% of them appearing once. Material: CD4+ T cells sorted from blood, obtained between weeks 44 and 45, from a patient treated with tofacitinib. The receptor source for this set is a human donor with alopecia areata. Each CDR3 is given with its conserved first and last residue. The D gene is left open where the match is weak. Clone size is shown for a subset of rows, as once, few, many or a class of expanded clone.

CDR3 length: 14; V gene: TRBV29-1; J gene: TRBJ2-5; D gene: TRBD2; clone size: NA; CDR3 DNA: TGCAGCGTTAGGCCTAGCGGGTACCAAGAGACCCAGTACTTC; CDR3 protein: CSVRPSGYQETQYF
CDR3 length: 16; V gene: TRBV7-8; J gene: TRBJ1-3; D gene: NA; clone size: NA; CDR3 DNA: TGTGCCAGCAGCTCCGGCCCTACAGTCTCTGGAAACACCATATATTTT; CDR3 protein: CASSSGPTVSGNTIYF
CDR3 length: 17; V gene: TRBV30; J gene: TRBJ2-7; D gene: NA; clone size: once; CDR3 DNA: TGTGCCTGGAGTGTAAGGGCCCTGGGTACGGGGGTCTACGAGCAGTACTTC; CDR3 protein: CAWSVRALGTGVYEQYF
CDR3 length: 16; V gene: TRBV4-3; J gene: TRBJ1-1; D gene: NA; clone size: once; CDR3 DNA: TGCGCCAGCAGCCAAGAGATTGCGGGGGTGAACACTGAAGCTTTCTTT; CDR3 protein: CASSQEIAGVNTEAFF
CDR3 length: 13; V gene: TRBV12-5; J gene: TRBJ2-2; D gene: NA; clone size: few; CDR3 DNA: TGTGCTACGAGGCGGTCGAACACCGGGGAGCTGTTTTTT; CDR3 protein: CATRRSNTGELFF
CDR3 length: 15; V gene: TRBV29-1; J gene: TRBJ1-1; D gene: TRBD1; clone size: NA; CDR3 DNA: TGCAGCGTCGGCGACAACAGGGGGAGGAACACTGAAGCTTTCTTT; CDR3 protein: CSVGDNRGRNTEAFF
CDR3 length: 13; V gene: TRBV23-1; J gene: TRBJ1-6; D gene: NA; clone size: NA; CDR3 DNA: TGCGCCAGCAGTCAATCAACGATGCGCGCCGTCCACTTT; CDR3 protein: CASSQSTMRAVHF
CDR3 length: 13; V gene: TRBV29-1; J gene: TRBJ1-1; D gene: NA; clone size: NA; CDR3 DNA: TGCAGCGGACGGTCCGAGTTGAACACTGAAGCTTTCTTT; CDR3 protein: CSGRSELNTEAFF
CDR3 length: 15; V gene: TRBV2; J gene: TRBJ1-4; D gene: NA; clone size: NA; CDR3 DNA: TGTGCCAGCAGTGGGCATCTCGCAACTAATGAAAAACTGTTTTTT; CDR3 protein: CASSGHLATNEKLFF
CDR3 length: 14; V gene: TRBV27; J gene: TRBJ1-2; D gene: TRBD1; clone size: once; CDR3 DNA: TGTGCCAGCAGTCCGACCGGGACAGGGAATGGCTACACCTTC; CDR3 protein: CASSPTGTGNGYTF
CDR3 length: 13; V gene: TRBV19; J gene: TRBJ2-7; D gene: NA; clone size: once; CDR3 DNA: TGTGCCAGTAGTCGACAGGCACCCTACGAGCAGTACTTC; CDR3 protein: CASSRQAPYEQYF
CDR3 length: 14; V gene: TRBV11-3; J gene: TRBJ1-2; D gene: NA; clone size: NA; CDR3 DNA: TGTGCCAGCAGCTCCGAAGCAGGGTATAATGGCTACACCTTC; CDR3 protein: CASSSEAGYNGYTF
CDR3 length: 13; V gene: TRBV30; J gene: TRBJ1-1; D gene: TRBD1; clone size: NA; CDR3 DNA: TGTGCCTGTAAGACAGGGTACGACACTGAAGCTTTCTTT; CDR3 protein: CACKTGYDTEAFF
CDR3 length: 14; V gene: TRBV30; J gene: TRBJ2-7; D gene: TRBD1; clone size: NA; CDR3 DNA: TGTGCCTGGAGCCCGACAGGGGGCTCCTACGAGCAGTACTTC; CDR3 protein: CAWSPTGGSYEQYF
CDR3 length: 12; V gene: TRBV30; J gene: TRBJ2-3; D gene: NA; clone size: NA; CDR3 DNA: TGTGCCTGGAGTGTCCTCACAGATACGCAGTATTTT; CDR3 protein: CAWSVLTDTQYF
CDR3 length: 13; V gene: TRBV10-3; J gene: TRBJ2-7; D gene: TRBD1; clone size: NA; CDR3 DNA: TGTGCCTCCAGGACAGGGGGGTCCTACGAGCAGTACTTC; CDR3 protein: CASRTGGSYEQYF